These T cell receptor beta chains were read from a single sample in a study of CD8+CD57+ T cells in acquired aplastic anemia. One entry per CDR3 protein, called by TCRdb with MiXCR from the reads. The data show just over 450,000 distinct CDR3 sequences, with approximately 33% seen just once and approximately 0.82% held by the top ten. Sequencing was done on a sample of sorted CD4+, CD8+, or CD8+CD57+ T cells (not recorded which) from PBMCs. These receptors all come from a human donor with aplastic anemia. Both conserved end residues are part of each CDR3. Fields, in order: V gene, CDR3 length, clone size, CDR3 protein. For some rows the clone size is stated as once, few or many, or as a class when expanded; others skip it.

TRBV7-9	15	-	CASSVWTGLNTEAFF
TRBV20-1	13	few	CSARNRGNTEAFF
TRBV10-3	12	few	CASILRGGGYTF
TRBV12-3/TRBV12-4	14	few	CASNFREGNYGYTF
TRBV6-7	14	-	CAGHPGQGALEAFF
TRBV6-1	11	few	CASGNTGELFF
TRBV20-1	14	few	CSAGKVGTHYEQYF
TRBV7-6	15	-	CASSNLVASYNEQYF
TRBV10-1	16	many	CASSILAGQSYNEQFF
TRBV10-3	15	-	CAISVEQGGSYEQYF
TRBV19	13	-	CASTREGAHGYTF
TRBV29-1	9	-	CSVAYEQYF
TRBV7-9	16	few	CASSLIKGGGLNEQFF
TRBV20-1	12	few	CSARNRGTEAFF
TRBV20-1	14	many	CSARDYQGTYGYTF
TRBV7-9	14	many	CASSFRGPNSPLHF
TRBV7-3	14	-	CASSPQGLASPLHF
TRBV14	14	-	CASSIQVMNTEAFF
TRBV10-3	11	-	CAVGTGNEQYF
TRBV20-1	14	many	CSATQGTGNQPQHF
TRBV29-1	12	-	CSVDRGGSEQYF
TRBV6-1	14	few	CASSESPAYQPQHF
TRBV7-2	13	many	CATGTGLLQPQHF
TRBV20-1	15	few	CSVESGTSGPYEQYF
TRBV30	12	few	CAWRRGAAGYTF
TRBV19	14	many	CASSAPQGLYGYTF
TRBV11-1	15	-	CASSFPGTGISEQFF
TRBV20-1	13	many	CSARKGQGTEAFF
TRBV7-6	16	many	CASSSYSTGDVTEAFF
TRBV5-1	14	-	CASSLVAGVNGYTF
TRBV25-1	11	many	CASSVGEKLFF
TRBV29-1	13	-	CSVVAGGQYGYTF
TRBV20-1	15	few	CSARVGGQGAWEQYF
TRBV3-1	13	-	CASVRGANTEAFF
TRBV6-2/TRBV6-3	14	few	CASSKLAGRVPQYF
TRBV5-1	14	few	CASSLASDQTGRFF
TRBV15	15	-	CATSRDGGGRTEAFF
TRBV19	14	-	CAWSTTGGDYGYTF
TRBV9	14	many	CASSTLPDPQRQFF
TRBV20-1	16	-	CSARLAGGPENREQYF
TRBV24-1	13	many	CATRRAGVDEQFF
TRBV2	12	many	CASSTSGNTIYF
TRBV10-2	13	few	CASRNGSNQPQHF
TRBV20-1	13	many	CSASRTNGDGYTF
TRBV9	15	-	CASSVGVYSNTEAFF